These T cell receptor beta chains were read from a single sample in a study of cytomegalovirus exposure and HLA in healthy donors. Clones were sequenced by immunoSEQ multiplex PCR, and TCRdb holds only the in-frame ones, with some missing. The sample lists 250,000 to 350,000 clones, roughly 88% occurring once. The sequenced sample consisted of PBMCs. Receptors originate from a man between 25 and 39 years old in good health and CMV-seronegative. Each CDR3 is given with its conserved first and last residue. Fields, in order: D gene, J gene, clone size, V gene, CDR3 protein, CDR3 DNA. D genes are given only for firm matches. Some rows mark clone size as missing; the rest say once, few, many or name a class of expanded clone.

>.|TRBJ2-7|few|TRBV11-1
CASSPHRGLSEQYF
TGTGCCAGCAGCCCCCATCGGGGGTTGAGCGAGCAGTACTTC
>.|TRBJ1-6|.|TRBV30
CAWRAGSYNSPLHF
TGTGCCTGGAGAGCGGGATCCTATAATTCACCCCTCCACTTT
>.|TRBJ2-7|.|TRBV7-2
CASSLGGGGQEYF
TGTGCCAGCAGCTTAGGAGGGGGGGGGCAAGAGTACTTC
>.|TRBJ1-5|.|TRBV14
CASSQDEKEAQPQHF
TGTGCCAGCAGCCAAGATGAGAAGGAGGCGCAGCCCCAGCATTTT
>TRBD1|TRBJ1-1|.|TRBV6-6
CATTFGTGMNTEAFF
TGTGCCACGACCTTCGGGACAGGCATGAACACTGAAGCTTTCTTT
>TRBD1|TRBJ1-5|.|TRBV4-1
CASSRGQASNQPQHF
TGCGCCAGCAGCCGAGGACAGGCAAGCAATCAGCCCCAGCATTTT
>.|TRBJ2-2|.|TRBV6-1
CASNRVRGGELFF
TGTGCCAGCAACAGGGTTCGTGGCGGGGAGCTGTTTTTT
>.|TRBJ2-6|.|TRBV6-5
CASSYIISGANVLTF
TGTGCCAGCAGTTACATAATCTCTGGGGCCAACGTCCTGACTTTC
>TRBD1|TRBJ1-2|.|TRBV5-5
CASSTAGTGGRGPYGYTF
TGTGCCAGCAGCACAGCCGGGACAGGGGGTAGGGGCCCATATGGCTACACCTTC
>.|TRBJ2-7|.|TRBV2
CASSIRTGSYEQYF
TGTGCCAGCAGTATCCGGACGGGATCCTACGAGCAGTACTTC
>.|TRBJ1-3|once|TRBV4-3
CASSQDRLAGNTIYF
TGCGCCAGCAGCCAAGACAGGTTAGCTGGAAACACCATATATTTT
>.|TRBJ1-2|.|TRBV4-1
CASSQDPWEVYGYTF
TGCGCCAGCAGCCAAGACCCCTGGGAGGTTTATGGCTACACCTTC
>TRBD1|TRBJ2-7|.|TRBV9
CASSARGQGVYEQYF
TGTGCCAGCAGCGCTCGAGGACAGGGCGTATACGAGCAGTACTTC
>TRBD1|TRBJ1-1|.|TRBV2
CASSEEGAVTEAFF
TGTGCCAGCAGTGAAGAGGGGGCCGTCACTGAAGCTTTCTTT
>.|TRBJ1-3|.|TRBV5-1
CASSRQTPGQASGNTIYF
TGCGCCAGCAGCAGACAAACTCCGGGACAAGCCTCTGGAAACACCATATATTTT
>TRBD1|TRBJ1-4|.|TRBV6-1
CASRDRGPYEKLFF
TGTGCCAGCAGGGACAGGGGGCCGTATGAAAAACTGTTTTTT
>.|TRBJ1-2|.|TRBV5-4
CASSLQGRVSYGYTF
TGTGCCAGCAGCTTGCAGGGTAGGGTCAGCTATGGCTACACCTTC
>TRBD1|TRBJ1-6|.|TRBV7-2
CASSFRDRNNSPLHF
TGTGCCAGCAGCTTCAGGGACAGAAATAATTCACCCCTCCACTTT
>.|TRBJ2-7|.|TRBV7-9
CASSKLGSGDEQYF
TGTGCCAGCAGCAAACTAGGTTCCGGGGACGAGCAGTACTTC
>TRBD1|TRBJ2-4|.|TRBV6-5
CASSWDRGSKNIQYF
TGTGCCAGCAGTTGGGACAGGGGGTCCAAAAACATTCAGTACTTC
>.|TRBJ2-7|.|TRBV29-1
CSALADRDYEQYF
TGCAGCGCCCTGGCGGACCGGGACTACGAGCAGTACTTC
>TRBD1|TRBJ2-7|.|TRBV2
CASSEEGTGAHEQYF
TGTGCCAGCAGTGAAGAAGGGACAGGGGCCCACGAGCAGTACTTC
>.|TRBJ1-2|.|TRBV7-9
CASSFSSGGVVDYGYTF
TGTGCCAGCAGCTTTTCTTCGGGGGGTGTGGTCGACTATGGCTACACCTTC
>.|TRBJ1-2|.|TRBV9
CASSDGWYGYTF
TGTGCCAGCAGCGACGGGTGGTATGGCTACACCTTC